The sequence of this TCR beta chain was determined in a study of neurological immune-mediated disorders. The output of every sequencing run exceeded 170 million TCR-beta sequences, derived from 15-18 subjects. Each CDR3 protein is one row after TCRdb ran MiXCR on the 5' RACE reads. The sample has approximately 36,000 distinct CDR3 sequences, roughly 3.1% seen once. This sample's time point: longitudinal time-point 1 (baseline). J lost 0 bases, V lost 0 bases, and 5 bases had no gene match. This CDR3 has 17 amino acids. Germline V lookup: CDR1 MGHRA, CDR2 YSYEKL. This clonotype appeared many times. Its matching antigen is unknown. Regarding the study as a whole: When the repertoires were sorted by phylogenetic grouping, those of 18 of 34 multiple sclerosis patients ended up in one related-CDR3 cluster, a possible signature.

This sequence was found in a woman aged 55-70 years with multiple sclerosis. The rearrangement links TRBV4-1 to TRBJ2-1; 7 positions match TRBD2. Sequences were obtained from PBMCs. CDR3: CASSQEPGTTSYNEQFF. CDR3 in DNA: TGCGCCAGCAGCCAAGAACCCGGGACTACCTCCTACAATGAGCAGTTCTTC.